The 2 T cell receptor beta chains below all came from one sample that was sequenced in a study of blood T cell repertoires in COVID-19. The protocol was immunoSEQ multiplex PCR, while the TCRdb copy is restricted to in-frame clones and leaves out a portion. The sample lists some 160,000 clones, under 80% occurring once. The sequenced material came from peripheral blood. Every receptor here comes from a man in his sixties with acute or convalescent COVID-19.

The chain employs TRBV7-8 and TRBJ2-1, with 13 bases fitting TRBD2. Trimming at V came to 3 bases and at J to 8 bases, leaving 7 bases not matched to a gene. The CDR3 totals 16 residues. CDR1 and CDR2 from the germline V gene are SGHVS and FQNEAQ. CDR3 sequence (DNA): TGTGCCAGCAGCTTCGGACTAGCGGGAGACGGACATGAGCAGTTCTTC. Protein sequence: CASSFGLAGDGHEQFF.

The table lists this clone with a few counts. The chain uses TRBV2 and TRBJ1-6; D gene unclear. This CDR3 is built from 12 residues. V gave up 7 bases and J gave up 7 bases, with 8 bases separating them. Germline lookup yields CDR1 SNHLY and CDR2 FYNNEI. CDR3 bases: TGTGCCAGCATCACGGGGAATTCACCCCTCCACTTT. It is translated as CASITGNSPLHF.